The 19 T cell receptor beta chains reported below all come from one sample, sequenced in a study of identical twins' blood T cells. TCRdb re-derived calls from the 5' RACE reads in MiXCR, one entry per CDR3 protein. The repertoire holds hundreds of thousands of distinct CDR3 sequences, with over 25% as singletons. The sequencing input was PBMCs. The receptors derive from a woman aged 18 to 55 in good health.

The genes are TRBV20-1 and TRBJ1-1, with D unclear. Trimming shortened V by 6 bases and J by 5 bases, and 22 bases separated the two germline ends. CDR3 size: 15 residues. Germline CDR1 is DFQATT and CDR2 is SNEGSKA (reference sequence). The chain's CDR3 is CSAYDPSLGRTEAFF. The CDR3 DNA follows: TGCAGTGCCTACGACCCTTCCCTCGGCAGGACTGAAGCTTTCTTT.

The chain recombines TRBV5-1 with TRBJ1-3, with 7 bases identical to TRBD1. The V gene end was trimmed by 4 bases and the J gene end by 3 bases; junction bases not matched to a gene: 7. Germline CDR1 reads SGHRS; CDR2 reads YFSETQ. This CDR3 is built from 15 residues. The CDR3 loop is CASSRGDRNGNTIYF. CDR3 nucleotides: TGCGCCAGCAGCAGGGGGGACAGAAATGGAAACACCATATATTTT.

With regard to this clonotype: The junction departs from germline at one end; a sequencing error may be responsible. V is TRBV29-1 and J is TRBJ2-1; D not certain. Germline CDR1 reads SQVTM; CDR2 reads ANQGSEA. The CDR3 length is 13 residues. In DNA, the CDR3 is TGCAGTGTTGCCGTCCACTCCTACAATGAGCAGTTCTTC. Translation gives CSVAVHSYNEQFF.

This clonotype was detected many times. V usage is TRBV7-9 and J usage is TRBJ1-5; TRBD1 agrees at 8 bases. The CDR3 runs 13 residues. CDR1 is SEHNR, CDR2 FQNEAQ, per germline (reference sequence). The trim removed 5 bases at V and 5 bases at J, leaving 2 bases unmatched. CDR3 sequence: CASSPTGDQPQHF. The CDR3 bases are TGTGCCAGCAGCCCGACAGGGGATCAGCCCCAGCATTTT.

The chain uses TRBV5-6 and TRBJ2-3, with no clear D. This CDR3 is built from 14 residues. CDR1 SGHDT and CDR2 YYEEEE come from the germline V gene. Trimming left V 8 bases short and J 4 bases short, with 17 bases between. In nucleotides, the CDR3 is TGTGCCAGTCACGGTTCTCGGGCAGCAGATACGCAGTATTTT. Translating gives CASHGSRAADTQYF. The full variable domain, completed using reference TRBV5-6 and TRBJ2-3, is DAGVTQSPTHLIKTRGQQVTLRCSPKSGHDTVSWYQQALGQGPQFIFQYYEEEERQRGNFPDRFSGHQFPNYSSELNVNALLLGDSALYLCASHGSRAADTQYFGPGTRLTVL.

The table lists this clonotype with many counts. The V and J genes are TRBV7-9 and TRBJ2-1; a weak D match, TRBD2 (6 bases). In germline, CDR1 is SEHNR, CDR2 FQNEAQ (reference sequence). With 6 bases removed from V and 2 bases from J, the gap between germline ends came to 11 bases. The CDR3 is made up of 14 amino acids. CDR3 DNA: TGTGCCAGCAGTTTGGGGGGTCCCTACAATGAGCAGTTCTTC. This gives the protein CASSLGGPYNEQFF. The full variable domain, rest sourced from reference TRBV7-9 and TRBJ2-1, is DTGVSQNPRHKITKRGQNVTFRCDPISEHNRLYWYRQTLGQGPEFLTYFQNEAQLEKSRLLSDRFSAERPKGSFSTLEIQRTEQGDSAMYLCASSLGGPYNEQFFGPGTRLTVL.

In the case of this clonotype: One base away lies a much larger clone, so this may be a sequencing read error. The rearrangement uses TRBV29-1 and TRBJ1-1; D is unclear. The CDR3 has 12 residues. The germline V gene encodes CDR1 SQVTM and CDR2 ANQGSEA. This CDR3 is CSAGRENTESFF. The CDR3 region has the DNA TGCAGTGCGGGAAGGGAGAACACTGAATCTTTCTTT.

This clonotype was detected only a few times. CDR3 loop: CAWRTTGTETQYF. CDR3 DNA sequence: TGTGCCTGGAGAACGACAGGGACAGAGACCCAGTACTTC. J is TRBJ2-5 and V is TRBV30, with 7 bases identical to TRBD1. This CDR3 is built from 13 residues. Germline V gene lookup returns CDR1 GTSNPN and CDR2 SVGIG (reference sequence). V trimming: 3 bases; J trimming: 4 bases; junction bases outside the gene matches: 5.

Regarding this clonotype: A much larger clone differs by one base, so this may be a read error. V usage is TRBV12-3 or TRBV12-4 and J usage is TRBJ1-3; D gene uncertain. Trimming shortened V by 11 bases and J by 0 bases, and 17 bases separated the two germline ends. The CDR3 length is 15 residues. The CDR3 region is CACVGVGSSGNTIYF. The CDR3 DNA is TGTGCCTGCGTAGGCGTAGGGAGCTCTGGAAACACCATATATTTT.

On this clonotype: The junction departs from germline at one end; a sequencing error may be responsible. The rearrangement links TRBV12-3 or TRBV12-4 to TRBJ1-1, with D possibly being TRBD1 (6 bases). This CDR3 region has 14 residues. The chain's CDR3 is CATSLRGRGSEAFF. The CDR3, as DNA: TGTGCCACCAGTCTCAGGGGCCGGGGATCTGAAGCTTTCTTT.

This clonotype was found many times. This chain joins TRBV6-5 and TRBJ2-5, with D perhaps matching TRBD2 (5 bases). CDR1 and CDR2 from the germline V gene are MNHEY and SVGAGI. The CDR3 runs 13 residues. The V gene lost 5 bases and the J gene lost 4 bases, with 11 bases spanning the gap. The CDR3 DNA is TGTGCCAGCAGTCTCGGGAAGATAGAGACCCAGTACTTC. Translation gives CASSLGKIETQYF.

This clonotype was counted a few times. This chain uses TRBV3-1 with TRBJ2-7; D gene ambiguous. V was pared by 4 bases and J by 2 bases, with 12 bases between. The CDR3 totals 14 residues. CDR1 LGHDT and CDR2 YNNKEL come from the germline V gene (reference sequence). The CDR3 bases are TGTGCCAGCAGCCTCTGGACGGAGACCTACGAGCAGTACTTC. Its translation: CASSLWTETYEQYF.

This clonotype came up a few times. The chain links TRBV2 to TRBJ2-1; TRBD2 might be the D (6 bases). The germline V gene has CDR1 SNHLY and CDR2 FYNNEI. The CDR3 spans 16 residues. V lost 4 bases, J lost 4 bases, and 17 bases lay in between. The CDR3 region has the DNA TGTGCCAGCAGTGTTGACACCGGGACTCTTTACAATGAGCAGTTCTTC. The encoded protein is CASSVDTGTLYNEQFF.

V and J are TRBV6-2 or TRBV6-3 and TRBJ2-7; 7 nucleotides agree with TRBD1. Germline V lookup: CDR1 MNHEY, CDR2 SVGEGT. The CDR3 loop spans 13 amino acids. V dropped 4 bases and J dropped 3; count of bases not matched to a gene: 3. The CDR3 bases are TGTGCCAGCAGTTGGGACAGCAACTACGAGCAGTACTTC. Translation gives CASSWDSNYEQYF.

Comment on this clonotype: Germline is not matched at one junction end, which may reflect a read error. CDR3 protein: CSAGLRDGKTF. The CDR3 DNA reads as TGCAGTGCTGGCCTCCGGGACGGGAAAACCTTT. This chain joins TRBV20-1 and TRBJ1-6; D is perhaps TRBD1 (5 bases). This CDR3 has 11 amino acids. Germline V gives CDR1 DFQATT, CDR2 SNEGSKA (reference sequence).

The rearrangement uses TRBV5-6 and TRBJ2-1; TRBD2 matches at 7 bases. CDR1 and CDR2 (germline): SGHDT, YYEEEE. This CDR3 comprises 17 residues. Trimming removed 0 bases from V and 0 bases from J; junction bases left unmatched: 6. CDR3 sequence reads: CASSLVGGAHSYNEQFF. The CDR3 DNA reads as TGTGCCAGCAGCTTGGTGGGAGGGGCCCACTCCTACAATGAGCAGTTCTTC.

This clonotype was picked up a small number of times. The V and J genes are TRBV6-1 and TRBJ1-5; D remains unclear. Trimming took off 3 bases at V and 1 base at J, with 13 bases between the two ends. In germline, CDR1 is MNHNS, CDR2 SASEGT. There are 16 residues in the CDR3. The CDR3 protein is CASSDGEVLSNQPQHF. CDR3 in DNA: TGTGCCAGCAGTGATGGGGAGGTTTTGAGCAATCAGCCCCAGCATTTT.

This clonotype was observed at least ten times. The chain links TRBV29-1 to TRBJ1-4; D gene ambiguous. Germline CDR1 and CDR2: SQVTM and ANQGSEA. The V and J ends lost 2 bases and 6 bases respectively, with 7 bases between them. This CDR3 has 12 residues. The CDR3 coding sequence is TGCAGCGTTGAAAAGGGAGATGAAAAACTGTTTTTT. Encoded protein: CSVEKGDEKLFF.

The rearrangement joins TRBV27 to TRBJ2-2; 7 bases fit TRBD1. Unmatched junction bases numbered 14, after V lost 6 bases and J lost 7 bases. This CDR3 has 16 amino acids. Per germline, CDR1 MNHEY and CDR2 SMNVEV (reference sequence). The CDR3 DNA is TGTGCCAGCAGCCTCAGCGACAGGGAGTTGGGCGGGGAGCTGTTTTTT. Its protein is CASSLSDRELGGELFF.